Listed below are T cell receptor beta chains from one sample, sequenced in a study of T cells in Graves' hyperthyroidism and ophthalmopathy. TCRdb reprocessed the multiplex PCR reads via MiXCR and lists one record per CDR3 protein. The table lists about 400,000 distinct CDR3 sequences, 15% to 17% of them singletons. Material: blood. These receptors were taken from a woman younger than 30 with Graves' hyperthyroidism. CDR3s include the opening cysteine and the closing phenylalanine or tryptophan. Fields, in order: D gene, clone size, V gene, J gene, CDR3 DNA, CDR3 protein. A D gene is named only where the DNA matches it firmly. Rows may omit the clone size; those that give it use once, few, many or a size class.

-	many	TRBV2	TRBJ1-6	TGTGCCAGCAGTGAATGGGGTCGAGATTCACCCCTCCACTTT	CASSEWGRDSPLHF
-	-	TRBV10-3	TRBJ1-1	TGTGCCATCAGCGGTACAGGGAACGAAGCTTTCTTT	CAISGTGNEAFF
TRBD1	many	TRBV6-1	TRBJ1-1	TGTGCCAGCAGTCTGACAGGGGAGAGGACTGAAGCTTTCTTT	CASSLTGERTEAFF
-	-	TRBV6-2/TRBV6-3	TRBJ2-4	TGTGCCAGCAGTTACTGGGTTGCCAAAAACATTCAGTACTTC	CASSYWVAKNIQYF
-	many	TRBV27	TRBJ1-1	TGTGCCAGCAGTTTAGAAGGGCTGGGAACTGAAGCTTTCTTT	CASSLEGLGTEAFF
-	-	TRBV2	TRBJ2-2	TGTGCCAGCAGGGGGAGTCCCGGGGAGCTGTTTTTT	CASRGSPGELFF
-	many	TRBV2	TRBJ2-1	TGTGCCAGCAGTGGGTCGCGAATAGCTAGGAATGAGCAGTTCTTC	CASSGSRIARNEQFF
TRBD2	many	TRBV3-1	TRBJ2-3	TGTGCCAGCAGCCAAAGTACTAGCGGCACAGATACGCAGTATTTT	CASSQSTSGTDTQYF
TRBD1	-	TRBV6-2/TRBV6-3	TRBJ2-3	TGTGCCAGCAGCCTCGGGACAGGGATCACAGATACGCAGTATTTT	CASSLGTGITDTQYF
-	-	TRBV7-9	TRBJ1-3	TGTGCCAGCAGCTTCGTATCGGGTGGCTCTGGAAACACCATATATTTT	CASSFVSGGSGNTIYF
-	few	TRBV6-1	TRBJ2-6	TGTGCCAGCAGTCCACCGCCGGTCCTCCGGGCCGATGGGGCCAACGTCCTGACTTTC	CASSPPPVLRADGANVLTF
TRBD1	many	TRBV18	TRBJ2-4	TGTGCCAGCTCACCACCAGACAGGGCGGGCGAAAACATTCAGTACTTC	CASSPPDRAGENIQYF
-	many	TRBV6-1	TRBJ1-2	TGTGCCAGCAGTCAGGCCCGGACATATGGCTACACCTTC	CASSQARTYGYTF
-	many	TRBV12-3/TRBV12-4	TRBJ1-1	TGTGCCAGCAGCCTTTGGGGCCTCCAGAACACTGAAGCTTTCTTT	CASSLWGLQNTEAFF
-	-	TRBV6-2/TRBV6-3	TRBJ2-3	TGTGCCAGCAGTGCGGACTTTAGGGGCGTGGATACGCAGTATTTT	CASSADFRGVDTQYF
-	many	TRBV7-3	TRBJ2-1	TGTGCCAGCAGCCAGGCGGGGGCCTCCTACAATGAGCAGTTCTTC	CASSQAGASYNEQFF
-	few	TRBV11-1	TRBJ2-3	TGTGCCAGCACTTGGACTAGGGGGACAGATACGCAGTATTTT	CASTWTRGTDTQYF
TRBD1	many	TRBV2	TRBJ2-7	TGTGCCAGCAGCCTAAGGACAGGGGGCCCATCCGAGCAGTACTTC	CASSLRTGGPSEQYF
TRBD1	many	TRBV5-1	TRBJ1-1	TGCGCCAGCAGCTTTCGACAGGGTGGGACTGAAGCTTTCTTT	CASSFRQGGTEAFF
TRBD1	many	TRBV20-1	TRBJ2-5	TGCAGTGCCAGAACGGGACAGGTCCAAGAGACCCAGTACTTC	CSARTGQVQETQYF
-	many	TRBV6-2/TRBV6-3	TRBJ2-4	TGTGCCACCGAGAAGCCAGCCAAAAACATTCAGTACTTC	CATEKPAKNIQYF